This T cell receptor (beta chain) was sequenced for a study of blood T cell repertoires in COVID-19. Germline V gives CDR1 SGHKS, CDR2 YYEKEE (reference sequence). The CDR3 covers 18 residues. V lost 4 bases to trimming and J lost 6 bases; unmatched junction nucleotides: 12. In assigning cohorts, the study relied on participant-reported clinical history. The authors' processing: Reference gene primer amplification in the assay estimated nucleated cell counts. Only in-frame clones appear in the TCRdb table, and some are missing; sequencing was by immunoSEQ multiplex PCR. The DNA was the basis for D and trimming; V, J and clone size are from that table. The repertoire consists of about 140,000 clones, with 70% to 85% occurring once and the leading ten covering 1.5% to 2%.

The specimen sequenced was PBMCs or T cells enriched from blood (not recorded which). The chain links TRBV5-5 to TRBJ2-2; 13 positions agree with TRBD2. The clonotype was recovered from a woman younger than 30 who had been exposed to COVID-19. CDR3 protein: CASSPRLGLAGWAGELFF. For the CDR3, the DNA is TGTGCCAGCAGCCCACGGCTGGGACTAGCGGGATGGGCCGGGGAGCTGTTTTTT.